The 23 T cell receptor beta chains listed next were all sequenced from one sample in a study of molecular identifiers for immune sequencing clone quantification. TCRdb analysed the PCR reads with MiXCR anew, one entry per CDR3 protein. The data show 460,000 or so distinct CDR3 sequences, with 20% to 25% seen just once and about 0.8% held by the top ten. The source material was naive CD8+ T cells from blood, with Jurkat cell RNA spiked in. The subset: FACS-sorted CD8+CD4-CCR7+CD45RA+ naive T cells. The origin of the receptors is a human donor in good health. Some libraries in this study had Jurkat cell RNA spiked in.

The chain joins TRBV7-2 to TRBJ2-1; perhaps D is TRBD1 or TRBD2 (5 bases each). With 1 base removed from V and 0 bases from J, the gap between germline ends came to 10 bases. Germline assignment: CDR1 SGHTA and CDR2 FQGNSA. The CDR3 extends over 16 amino acids. CDR3 in amino acids: CASSLVIGASYNEQFF. The CDR3 bases are TGTGCCAGCAGCTTAGTTATCGGGGCCTCCTACAATGAGCAGTTCTTC.

This clonotype occurred many times. In DNA form, the CDR3 reads TGTGCCAGCAGCTTAGGTGGGACCACAACTAATGAAAAACTGTTTTTT. Translating gives CASSLGGTTTNEKLFF. This chain links TRBV7-8 with TRBJ1-4, with D possibly matching TRBD1 (5 bases). The CDR3 has 16 amino acids. Germline CDR1 and CDR2: SGHVS and FQNEAQ. The V end was cut by 1 base, the J end by 0 bases, with 9 bases between.

This clonotype was counted many times. This chain links TRBV13 with TRBJ1-5, with D hard to call. The V and J ends lost 5 bases and 4 bases respectively, with 6 bases between them. Looked up from germline, CDR1 is PRHDT and CDR2 is FYEKMQ (reference sequence). CDR3 length: 12 amino acids. CDR3 bases: TGTGCCAGCAGCGAGGGTAATCAGCCCCAGCATTTT. Amino acid sequence: CASSEGNQPQHF.

The V gene is TRBV3-1, the J gene TRBJ2-6; 7 bases line up with TRBD1. The germline CDR1 and CDR2 sequences are LGHDT and YNNKEL (reference sequence). The CDR3 spans 17 residues. J gave up 0 bases and V 7 bases, and 9 bases lay outside the gene matches. In nucleotides, the CDR3 is TGTGCCAGCACCAAGACAGGGCTAAGCTCTGGGGCCAACGTCCTGACTTTC. Protein product: CASTKTGLSSGANVLTF.

This clonotype was recorded many times. The chain joins TRBV5-1 to TRBJ2-5, with D possibly matching TRBD2 (6 bases). Germline CDR1 is SGHRS and CDR2 is YFSETQ. The CDR3 is 17 residues long. Trimming removed 4 bases from V and 2 bases from J, with 21 bases in between. For the CDR3, the DNA is TGCGCCAGCAGCCTACCCAGGGTCGGGAGAGTTCAAGAGACCCAGTACTTC. It is translated as CASSLPRVGRVQETQYF.

This chain joins TRBV7-9 and TRBJ1-3; D uncertain. Germline loops: CDR1 SEHNR, CDR2 FQNEAQ (reference sequence). V was trimmed by 7 bases and J by 7 bases, leaving 14 bases between them. The CDR3 has 13 amino acids. CDR3 amino acids: CASMPPPGNTIYF. The DNA for the CDR3 is TGTGCCAGCATGCCCCCGCCCGGGAACACCATATATTTT.

This clonotype was found many times. V is TRBV4-1 and J is TRBJ2-7, with 7 bases matching TRBD1. Trimming removed 0 bases from V and 0 bases from J; junction bases left unmatched: 5. CDR1 is MGHRA, CDR2 YSYEKL, per germline. The CDR3 totals 16 residues. The chain's CDR3 is CASSQEEGDSSYEQYF. The CDR3, as DNA: TGCGCCAGCAGCCAAGAAGAGGGGGACAGCTCCTACGAGCAGTACTTC.

This clonotype was counted ten times or more. J is TRBJ2-7 and V is TRBV6-1; TRBD1 might be the D (6 bases). Germline-derived CDR1 and CDR2 are MNHNS and SASEGT. CDR3 length: 15 amino acids. Trimming shortened V by 1 base and J by 3 bases, and 13 bases separated the two germline ends. DNA of the CDR3: TGTGCCAGCAGTGAAGTGAGGGGGTATAACTACGAGCAGTACTTC. Translated: CASSEVRGYNYEQYF.

Turning to this clonotype: This may be a read error, as it is one base from a much larger clone. V gene TRBV7-9 combines with J gene TRBJ1-5; TRBD1 aligns across 9 bases. CDR1 and CDR2 from the germline V gene are SEHNR and FQNEAQ (reference sequence). With 4 bases clipped from V and 5 bases from J, the junction kept 12 bases outside the gene matches. The CDR3 spans 17 residues. CDR3 loop: CASSSCPGTGLDQPQHF. In nucleotides, the CDR3 is TGTGCCAGCAGCTCGTGCCCCGGGACAGGGTTAGATCAGCCCCAGCATTTT.

In this sample, this clonotype turned up many times. This rearrangement joins TRBV20-1 to TRBJ2-7; D ambiguous. Trimming cost V 0 bases and J 3 bases, with 15 bases left between them. The CDR3 is 15 residues long. The germline gives CDR1 DFQATT, CDR2 SNEGSKA (reference sequence). The CDR3 DNA reads as TGCAGTGCTAGAGACCGCGACACGTTTATCTACGAGCAGTACTTC. It yields the protein CSARDRDTFIYEQYF.

The V call is TRBV6-1, the J call TRBJ2-7; no firm D call. Trimming took 11 bases from V and 0 from J, leaving 11 bases between them. CDR1 and CDR2 from the germline V gene are MNHNS and SASEGT. The CDR3 consists of 12 residues. The CDR3 sequence is CAGSGSSYEQYF. The CDR3 nucleotides read TGTGCCGGGTCAGGTTCCTCCTACGAGCAGTACTTC.

The chain is built from TRBV4-1 and TRBJ2-7, with 8 nucleotides matching TRBD1. The length of the CDR3 is 16 residues. V lost 0 bases and J lost 5; bases outside the gene matches: 9. CDR1 and CDR2 from the germline V gene are MGHRA and YSYEKL. Here the CDR3 reads CASSQDRTGNSHEQYF. DNA for the CDR3: TGCGCCAGCAGCCAAGATAGGACAGGGAATAGCCACGAGCAGTACTTC.

This clonotype was detected ten times or more. The CDR3: CASSQDRLLAAYEQYF. The CDR3 DNA follows: TGTGCCAGCAGCCAAGATCGGCTCCTAGCGGCCTACGAGCAGTACTTC. The rearrangement uses TRBV4-2 and TRBJ2-7, with 7 bases aligning to TRBD2. Germline lookup yields CDR1 LGHNA and CDR2 YNFKEQ. This CDR3 spans 16 amino acids. The junction had 7 bases not matched to a gene; V was cut back by 0 bases and J by 2 bases.

The chain employs TRBV14 and TRBJ1-1; 11 bases are shared with TRBD1. Per germline, CDR1 SGHDN and CDR2 FVKESK. The CDR3 covers 14 residues. J gave up 8 bases and V 4 bases, and 6 bases lay outside the gene matches. CDR3 residues: CASSPGQGAWEAFF. Written as DNA, the CDR3 is TGTGCCAGCAGCCCAGGACAGGGGGCTTGGGAAGCTTTCTTT. The full variable domain, its missing parts supplied by reference TRBV14 and TRBJ1-1, is EAGVTQFPSHSVIEKGQTVTLRCDPISGHDNLYWYRRVMGKEIKFLLHFVKESKQDESGMPNNRFLAERTGGTYSTLKVQPAELEDSGVYFCASSPGQGAWEAFFGQGTRLTVV.

This clonotype was recorded at least ten times. This chain uses TRBV6-2 or TRBV6-3 with TRBJ2-5; 7 nucleotides agree with TRBD2. Germline V gives CDR1 MNHEY, CDR2 SVGEGT. The V segment lost 5 bases and the J segment 0 bases; nucleotides outside the gene matches: 6. The CDR3 is 15 amino acids. The CDR3 DNA follows: TGTGCCAGCAGTACCCCCCTAGCGGACCAAGAGACCCAGTACTTC. It encodes CASSTPLADQETQYF.

This chain joins TRBV13 and TRBJ2-1, with 10 nucleotides matching TRBD2. There are 16 residues in the CDR3. With 3 bases clipped from V and 7 bases from J, the junction kept 9 bases outside the gene matches. Germline V gene sequence: CDR1 PRHDT, CDR2 FYEKMQ (reference sequence). This chain's CDR3 is CASSFLAGVLRNEQFF. The CDR3 region has the DNA TGTGCCAGCAGCTTCCTAGCGGGGGTGCTTAGGAATGAGCAGTTCTTC.

Worth noting for this clonotype: This may be a read error: a much more frequent sequence differs by one nucleotide. The rearrangement links TRBV6-2 or TRBV6-3 to TRBJ1-5; weak D call: TRBD1 (6 bases). The CDR3 length is 17 residues. With 5 bases removed from V and 1 base from J, the gap between germline ends came to 18 bases. Germline V gene sequence: CDR1 MNHEY, CDR2 SVGEGT. CDR3 amino acids: CASSNDGGPVSNQPQHF. In DNA, the CDR3 is TGTGCCAGCAGTAATGACGGGGGCCCAGTAAGCAATCAGCCCCAGCATTTT.

This chain connects TRBV30 to TRBJ2-7; perhaps D is TRBD1 or TRBD2 (6 bases each). CDR3 length: 13 amino acids. V was shortened by 3 bases and J by 1 base, with 10 bases between the two germline ends. Germline lookup yields CDR1 GTSNPN and CDR2 SVGIG (reference sequence). This CDR3 is CAWRGAGSYEQYF. CDR3 nucleotide sequence: TGTGCCTGGAGGGGGGCGGGGTCCTACGAGCAGTACTTC.

This clonotype has a count of ten or more. The V call is TRBV5-1, the J call TRBJ1-2; D gene ambiguous. This CDR3 spans 10 amino acids. V lost 4 bases and J lost 7, with 5 bases in between. The germline CDR1 and CDR2 sequences are SGHRS and YFSETQ. In DNA, the CDR3 is TGCGCCAGCAGCAGTGTTGGCTACACCTTC. It codes for CASSSVGYTF.

J is TRBJ2-3 and V is TRBV28, with 11 bases that match TRBD2. CDR3 length: 15 amino acids. The V gene end was trimmed by 6 bases and the J gene end by 5 bases; junction bases not matched to a gene: 7. The V gene's germline CDR1 is MDHEN and CDR2 SYDVKM. CDR3 amino acids: CASRTTSGNVDTQYF. The CDR3 DNA follows: TGTGCCAGCAGGACGACTAGCGGGAACGTAGATACGCAGTATTTT.

This clonotype was picked up many times. This rearrangement joins TRBV11-2 to TRBJ2-7; D is possibly TRBD1 (6 bases). Germline V gene lookup returns CDR1 SGHAT and CDR2 FQNNGV. The V end lost 0 bases, the J end lost 4 bases, and 16 bases lay between the germline ends. The CDR3 length is 16 residues. CDR3 amino acids: CASSLDPGTSKYEQYF. CDR3 sequence (DNA): TGTGCCAGCAGCTTAGATCCCGGGACATCCAAGTACGAGCAGTACTTC.

With regard to this clonotype: One base away lies a much larger clone, so this may be a sequencing read error. The chain combines TRBV7-9 with TRBJ1-1, with no clear D. The CDR3 is 12 amino acids. CDR1 and CDR2 (germline): SEHNR, FQNEAQ (reference sequence). Trimming removed 8 bases at V and 7 bases at J, with 14 bases between. DNA for the CDR3: TGTGCCAGCGAGGCAGGCCGGCTTGAAGCTTTCTTT. This encodes CASEAGRLEAFF. Based on the CDR3 plus reference TRBV7-9 and TRBJ1-1, the full variable domain is DTGVSQNPRHKITKRGQNVTFRCDPISEHNRLYWYRQTLGQGPEFLTYFQNEAQLEKSRLLSDRFSAERPKGSFSTLEIQRTEQGDSAMYLCASEAGRLEAFFGQGTRLTVV.

There are many counts of this clonotype. The chain uses TRBV3-1 and TRBJ2-3; possibly TRBD2 for D (5 bases). Germline assignment: CDR1 LGHDT and CDR2 YNNKEL (reference sequence). Trimming removed 1 base from V and 8 bases from J, with 16 bases in between. This CDR3 contains 15 residues. The DNA for the CDR3 is TGTGCCAGCAGCCAAGCGGGGATCCATCCTTTTACGCAGTATTTT. Amino acid sequence: CASSQAGIHPFTQYF.